The 9 T cell receptor beta chains below all came from one sample that was sequenced in a study of breast tumors, draining lymph nodes, adjacent tissues. Axillary draining lymph nodes of breast cancer patients supplied the node samples. TCRdb reprocessed the multiplex PCR reads with MiXCR, giving one entry per CDR3 protein. The sample carries over 150,000 distinct CDR3 sequences, around a third recorded once. The sample consisted of axillary lymph node tissue. These receptors all stem from a female donor with breast cancer. Some clones in this sample may be carry-over from other donors' samples.

The chain joins TRBV20-1 to TRBJ1-5; D is possibly TRBD1 (5 bases). Trimming stripped 4 bases from V and 11 bases from J, with 18 bases between. The CDR3 totals 13 residues. The V gene's germline CDR1 is DFQATT and CDR2 SNEGSKA (reference sequence). The CDR3 is CSAKGRGVPSQHF. The CDR3 nucleotides read TGCAGTGCTAAGGGACGGGGGGTTCCGTCCCAGCATTTT.

The chain employs TRBV7-9 and TRBJ2-1, with D tentatively TRBD1 (5 bases). Germline-derived CDR1 and CDR2 are SEHNR and FQNEAQ (reference sequence). V lost 1 base and J 6 bases, leaving 13 bases between the germline ends. There are 15 residues in the CDR3. The CDR3 loop is CASSLGSLGPNEQFF. The CDR3 DNA reads as TGTGCCAGCAGCTTAGGTAGTCTGGGGCCCAATGAGCAGTTCTTC.

This clonotype has ten or more counts. The chain links TRBV5-1 to TRBJ2-7; D might be TRBD2 (6 bases). Trimming took 2 bases from V and 3 from J, leaving 12 bases between them. From germline, CDR1 is SGHRS and CDR2 YFSETQ. The CDR3 runs to 14 residues. CDR3 coding DNA: TGCGCCAGCAGCTTTGGGGATAGCGGCTACGAGCAGTACTTC. As protein: CASSFGDSGYEQYF.

Remarks on this clonotype: Given the absence of the conserved phenylalanine or tryptophan at the CDR3 end, a read error is likely. The V gene is TRBV7-8, the J gene TRBJ2-3, with D possibly being TRBD1 or TRBD2 (5 bases each). This CDR3 comprises 15 residues. Germline lookup yields CDR1 SGHVS and CDR2 FQNEAQ. Trimming took 6 bases from V and 0 from J, leaving 13 bases between them. The DNA of the CDR3 is TGTGCCAGCAGTCCCCGGGACGAGAGCACAGATACGCAGTATCTT. Translation: CASSPRDESTDTQYL.

At least ten counts were recorded for this clonotype. CDR3 nucleotide sequence: TGTGCCAGCAGGAGGAAAGGGGACACCGGGGAGCTGTTTTTT. Protein product: CASRRKGDTGELFF. The chain links TRBV25-1 to TRBJ2-2, with a weak D call TRBD1 (5 bases). The V gene's germline CDR1 is MGHDK and CDR2 SYGVNS. Between the trimmed V and J ends, which lost 6 bases and 3 bases, there was a span of 11 bases. This CDR3 has 14 residues.

This clonotype was picked up many times. The rearrangement uses TRBV2 and TRBJ2-7; TRBD2 matches 7 bases. The CDR3 has 15 residues. Germline loops: CDR1 SNHLY, CDR2 FYNNEI. J lost 3 bases, V lost 6 bases, and 11 bases had no gene match. The DNA of the CDR3 is TGTGCCAGCAGAGGCCGGAGGAGCGGGAACTACGAGCAGTACTTC. Protein: CASRGRRSGNYEQYF.

The V call is TRBV2, the J call TRBJ2-5; TRBD2 agrees at 8 bases. Germline V gives CDR1 SNHLY, CDR2 FYNNEI. V was clipped by 1 base and J by 5 bases; unmatched bases: 9. This CDR3 is 16 amino acids long. DNA of the CDR3: TGTGCCAGCAGTGAAGTAAATAGCGGGGCTGGGGAGACCCAGTACTTC. Translated: CASSEVNSGAGETQYF.

This clonotype was detected ten times or more. The genes are TRBV19 and TRBJ2-3; perhaps TRBD1 as D (6 bases). CDR1 and CDR2 from the germline V gene are LNHDA and SQIVND (reference sequence). The germline V and J ends were trimmed by 3 bases and 1 base, with 11 bases remaining between them. This CDR3 region has 15 residues. The CDR3 loop reads CASSIGGGGTDTQYF. The CDR3 DNA reads as TGTGCCAGTAGTATCGGTGGGGGCGGCACAGATACGCAGTATTTT.

This chain uses TRBV7-9 with TRBJ1-4; a weak D match, TRBD1 (5 bases). V shed 3 bases and J shed 8 bases, with 13 bases lying between them. From germline, CDR1 is SEHNR and CDR2 FQNEAQ (reference sequence). The length of the CDR3 is 14 residues. The CDR3 nucleotides are TGTGCCAGCAGCTTTGGGGGGGGGTGGGAAAAACTGTTTTTT. Encoded protein: CASSFGGGWEKLFF.